This T cell receptor (beta chain) stems from a study of T cells in Graves' hyperthyroidism and ophthalmopathy. There were TCR beta CDR3 regions amplified from RNA transcripts. HTBI primers were employed in a first-round RT-PCR of the TCR CDR3. TCRdb used MiXCR to reprocess the multiplex PCR reads, holding one entry per CDR3 protein. The repertoire holds about 360,000 distinct CDR3 sequences, roughly 13% seen once, with 9.2% in the top ten. Germline values: CDR1 LGHDT, CDR2 YNNKEL (reference sequence). This CDR3 is 14 amino acids long. Fresh 10 ml peripheral blood yielded PBMCs. General observations from the study: Prediction of ophthalmopathy progression came a median approximately 7 months pre-onset.

This clonotype was counted at least ten times. Antigen unknown. The junction and the germline gene differ at one end; a read error may be behind it. Sequencing was done on a sample of blood. The chain has TRBV3-1 and TRBJ2-5, with 7 bases aligning to TRBD2. The TCR originated in a woman younger than 35 with Graves' hyperthyroidism. The CDR3 bases are TGTGCCAGCAGCCAAGACGGACAAAAGGGACTATTGAACTTC. Encoded protein: CASSQDGQKGLLNF.